One sample yielded the 22 T cell receptor beta chains listed below, sequenced in a study of blood T cell repertoires in COVID-19. Assay used: immunoSEQ multiplex PCR; TCRdb lists only in-frame clones, some missing. The sample includes some 180,000 clones, roughly 85% of them seen just once. Sequences were obtained from PBMCs or T cells enriched from blood (not recorded which). These receptor sequences come from a middle-aged man who had recovered from COVID-19.

This clone has more than one count but fewer than ten. The rearrangement uses TRBV5-5 and TRBJ1-4; 7 nucleotides line up with TRBD1. The J segment lost 2 bases and the V segment lost 4 bases, leaving 5 bases of the junction unmatched. In germline, CDR1 is SGHKS, CDR2 YYEKEE (reference sequence). There are 15 residues in the CDR3. In nucleotides, the CDR3 is TGTGCCAGCAGCCCCCGGACAGGTACTAATGAAAAACTGTTTTTT. Encoded protein: CASSPRTGTNEKLFF.

The V gene is TRBV2, the J gene TRBJ2-2; D is perhaps TRBD2 (6 bases). Germline lookup yields CDR1 SNHLY and CDR2 FYNNEI. The CDR3 runs 14 residues. Trimming stripped 7 bases from V and 4 bases from J, with 13 bases between. This chain's CDR3 is CASKGRGATGELFF. The DNA for the CDR3 is TGTGCCAGCAAGGGGCGGGGAGCCACCGGGGAGCTGTTTTTT.

This clone was seen once. This sequence may be a read error, since a much larger clone differs from it by one base. The chain uses TRBV7-6 and TRBJ1-5, with 7 bases matching TRBD1. V dropped 3 bases and J dropped 4; count of bases not matched to a gene: 0. Germline CDR1 reads SGHVS; CDR2 reads FNYEAQ. CDR3 length: 13 amino acids. Here the CDR3 DNA reads TGTGCCAGCAGCTTGACAGGGAATCAGCCCCAGCATTTT. This codes for CASSLTGNQPQHF.

The chain employs TRBV30 and TRBJ1-2; perhaps TRBD1 as D (5 bases). CDR3 size: 10 residues. Trimming took off 5 bases at V and 4 bases at J, with 5 bases between the two ends. Germline V CDR1 and CDR2: GTSNPN, SVGIG (reference sequence). The CDR3 DNA follows: TGTGCCTGGGACAGCTATGGCTACACCTTC. As protein: CAWDSYGYTF.

The chain couples TRBV27 to TRBJ1-5; perhaps TRBD1 as D (5 bases). Germline V gene sequence: CDR1 MNHEY, CDR2 SMNVEV (reference sequence). Deletions cut 5 bases from V and 11 bases from J, with 22 bases between. The CDR3 contains 15 residues. The CDR3 reads CASSKRTGPGGAQHF. Here the CDR3 DNA reads TGTGCCAGCAGTAAGCGGACGGGTCCGGGGGGGGCCCAGCATTTT.

The V gene is TRBV9, the J gene TRBJ2-3; TRBD1 aligns across 8 bases. Germline-derived CDR1 and CDR2 are SGDLS and YYNGEE. The CDR3 length is 15 residues. With 0 bases clipped from V and 6 bases from J, the junction kept 6 bases outside the gene matches. In DNA form, the CDR3 reads TGTGCCAGCAGCGTAGTTCAGGGGGCCGACGATACGCAGTATTTT. This gives the protein CASSVVQGADDTQYF.

The gene calls are TRBV12-5 and TRBJ1-1; no firm D call. Between the trimmed V and J ends, which lost 6 bases and 5 bases, there was a span of 13 bases. This CDR3 is 13 amino acids long. CDR1 and CDR2 (germline): LGHNT, FRNRAP. The chain's CDR3 is CASGEGSWTEAFF. Written as DNA, the CDR3 is TGTGCTAGTGGAGAAGGGAGTTGGACTGAAGCTTTCTTT.

The chain links TRBV5-6 to TRBJ2-1; 12 bases are shared with TRBD1. Germline V lookup: CDR1 SGHDT, CDR2 YYEEEE. Losses at the gene ends were 2 bases for V and 2 bases for J; bases not matched to a gene: 2. The CDR3 contains 16 residues. The CDR3: CASSFGTGGAYNEQFF. DNA of the CDR3: TGTGCCAGCAGCTTTGGGACAGGGGGCGCCTACAATGAGCAGTTCTTC. Based on the CDR3 plus reference TRBV5-6 and TRBJ2-1, the full variable domain is DAGVTQSPTHLIKTRGQQVTLRCSPKSGHDTVSWYQQALGQGPQFIFQYYEEEERQRGNFPDRFSGHQFPNYSSELNVNALLLGDSALYLCASSFGTGGAYNEQFFGPGTRLTVL.

On this clone: Germline and junction disagree at one end, which may indicate a read error. The chain uses TRBV5-1 and TRBJ1-4, with 8 bases aligning to TRBD1. Germline V gene sequence: CDR1 SGHRS, CDR2 YFSETQ. The CDR3 has 14 residues. As DNA, the CDR3 is TGCGCCAGCTGCTTGACAGGGGTAAAGGAAAAACTGTTTTTT. It encodes CASCLTGVKEKLFF.

The chain uses TRBV24-1 and TRBJ2-3; 8 nucleotides line up with TRBD2. The J segment lost 3 bases and the V segment lost 4 bases, leaving 8 bases of the junction unmatched. The CDR3 is made up of 16 amino acids. Germline values: CDR1 KGHDR, CDR2 SFDVKD. The DNA for the CDR3 is TGTGCCACCAGTGACGCGAGCGGGAGAGGAACAGATACGCAGTATTTT. Its translation is CATSDASGRGTDTQYF.

This rearrangement joins TRBV19 to TRBJ1-1; unclear D gene. V gave up 2 bases and J gave up 1 base, with 8 bases separating them. The length of the CDR3 is 14 residues. Germline V gene sequence: CDR1 LNHDA, CDR2 SQIVND (reference sequence). The CDR3 bases are TGTGCCAGTAGTATATCCGCGGCGAACACTGAAGCTTTCTTT. It encodes CASSISAANTEAFF.

The rearrangement joins TRBV19 to TRBJ2-5; no reliable D call. CDR3 size: 11 residues. Per germline, CDR1 LNHDA and CDR2 SQIVND (reference sequence). The V and J ends lost 4 bases and 5 bases respectively, with 5 bases between them. The CDR3 DNA sequence: TGTGCCAGTAGTACGCGGGAGACCCAGTACTTC. Residues: CASSTRETQYF.

This rearrangement joins TRBV6-5 to TRBJ1-2; D is unclear. The CDR3 length is 14 residues. CDR1 and CDR2 from the germline V gene are MNHEY and SVGAGI. V lost 0 bases and J 8 bases, leaving 13 bases between the germline ends. In DNA form, the CDR3 reads TGTGCCAGCAGTTACTCCGGGTCGCCGGGGGGCTACACCTTC. It specifies CASSYSGSPGGYTF.

The genes are TRBV5-1 and TRBJ2-1; tentative D call: TRBD1 (9 bases). This CDR3 is 16 amino acids long. Looked up from germline, CDR1 is SGHRS and CDR2 is YFSETQ. Trimming stripped 4 bases from V and 4 bases from J, with 18 bases between. CDR3 bases: TGCGCCAGCAGCCCGGGGGGGACAGGGACTTACAATGAGCAGTTCTTC. Translating it yields CASSPGGTGTYNEQFF. The entire variable domain, with the rest obtained from reference TRBV5-1 and TRBJ2-1, is as follows: KAGVTQTPRYLIKTRGQQVTLSCSPISGHRSVSWYQQTPGQGLQFLFEYFSETQRNKGNFPGRFSGRQFSNSRSEMNVSTLELGDSALYLCASSPGGTGTYNEQFFGPGTRLTVL.

The chain carries TRBV6-5 and TRBJ1-2, with 8 positions matching TRBD1. The J segment lost 8 bases and the V segment lost 8 bases, leaving 16 bases of the junction unmatched. The germline V gene has CDR1 MNHEY and CDR2 SVGAGI. The CDR3 covers 15 residues. The CDR3 loop reads CASLSLGQGAGGYTF. In DNA form, the CDR3 reads TGTGCCAGCCTTTCCTTGGGCCAGGGGGCGGGAGGCTACACCTTC.

This sequence joins TRBV29-1 and TRBJ1-5, with D possibly TRBD1 on 5 matching bases. Germline lookup yields CDR1 SQVTM and CDR2 ANQGSEA. The CDR3 contains 12 residues. The ends were cut back, 4 bases at V and 8 bases at J, with 12 bases in the middle. CDR3 amino acids: CSVADPGEPQHF. Written as DNA, the CDR3 is TGCAGCGTTGCGGACCCGGGGGAGCCCCAGCATTTT.

The chain links TRBV10-3 to TRBJ2-7; 7 nucleotides align to TRBD1. Unmatched junction bases numbered 3, after V lost 3 bases and J lost 4 bases. The V gene's germline CDR1 is ENHRY and CDR2 SYGVKD. CDR3 length: 13 residues. The CDR3 reads CAISEGTEYEQYF. In nucleotides, the CDR3 is TGTGCCATCAGTGAAGGGACAGAGTACGAGCAGTACTTC.

The chain links TRBV6-6 to TRBJ1-1; the D is unclear. The V gene lost 5 bases and the J gene lost 1 base, with 20 bases spanning the gap. The CDR3 is 17 residues long. Germline CDR1 is MNHNY and CDR2 is SVGAGI (reference sequence). CDR3 amino acids: CASSPPWGAPGNTEAFF. In DNA form, the CDR3 reads TGTGCCAGCAGTCCCCCTTGGGGAGCGCCGGGGAACACTGAAGCTTTCTTT.

This chain joins TRBV9 and TRBJ2-7; TRBD1 agrees at 7 bases. Germline V CDR1 and CDR2: SGDLS, YYNGEE. After removal of 5 bases from V and 0 bases from J, the junction contained 8 bases not matched to a gene. This CDR3 contains 15 residues. The CDR3 region is CASSPGTAISYEQYF. As DNA, the CDR3 is TGTGCCAGCAGTCCCGGGACAGCAATCTCCTACGAGCAGTACTTC.

The chain couples TRBV3-1 (or the pseudogene TRBV3-2) to TRBJ2-2, with D hard to call. V was shortened by 1 base and J by 5 bases, with 8 bases between the two germline ends. Germline V gives CDR1 LGHDT, CDR2 YNNKEL (reference sequence). The CDR3 covers 14 residues. CDR3 nucleotide sequence: TGTGCCAGCAGCCAAGTGGCCCGAACCGGGGAGCTGTTTTTT. Translation gives CASSQVARTGELFF.

The chain has TRBV28 and TRBJ1-6; the match to TRBD1 covers 7 bases. CDR1 and CDR2 from the germline V gene are MDHEN and SYDVKM. The CDR3 sequence is 16 residues long. The V and J ends lost 6 bases and 5 bases, in that order; junction bases with no gene match: 10. DNA for the CDR3: TGTGCCAGCAGGGTAGCCGGGACAGTTCATAATTCACCCCTCCACTTT. This translates into CASRVAGTVHNSPLHF.

This sequence joins TRBV6-5 and TRBJ1-5; maybe TRBD1 (6 bases). The ends were cut back, 6 bases at V and 6 bases at J, with 18 bases in the middle. Per germline, CDR1 MNHEY and CDR2 SVGAGI. The CDR3 sequence is 15 residues long. The CDR3 sequence: CASSNITQGLQPQHF. CDR3 DNA sequence: TGTGCCAGCAGCAACATCACTCAGGGGCTTCAGCCCCAGCATTTT.